These 18 T cell receptor beta chains came from one sample sequenced in a study of T cell responses to AZD1222 COVID-19 vaccine. Repertoires were generated with immunoSEQ multiplex PCR, while TCRdb's copy carries only in-frame clones and drops some. Of some 170,000 clones listed, over 80% are singletons. The specimen was peripheral blood, collected 28 days after the second dose of the MenACWY control vaccine. The receptors were gathered from an adult who received the MenACWY meningococcal vaccine as a control.

The sample holds one count of this clone. The gene calls are TRBV6-5 and TRBJ1-4, with D possibly TRBD1 on 6 matching bases. Trimming took 6 bases from V and 3 from J, leaving 14 bases between them. Germline-derived CDR1 and CDR2 are MNHEY and SVGAGI. The CDR3 totals 15 residues. The DNA of the CDR3 is TGTGCCAGCAGGCCGAGTTGGACAGCTAATGAAAAACTGTTTTTT. It codes for CASRPSWTANEKLFF.

This chain connects TRBV2 to TRBJ1-4; D might be TRBD1 (6 bases). Trimming shortened V by 4 bases and J by 3 bases, and 12 bases separated the two germline ends. The CDR3 extends over 15 amino acids. Germline CDR1 is SNHLY and CDR2 is FYNNEI. The CDR3 sequence: CASSAQGPSNEKLFF. The CDR3 nucleotides are TGTGCCAGCAGTGCACAGGGCCCCTCTAATGAAAAACTGTTTTTT.

V gene TRBV10-3 combines with J gene TRBJ2-2; D call uncertain. The CDR3 is made up of 13 amino acids. The V and J ends lost 1 base and 10 bases respectively, with 10 bases between them. CDR1 ENHRY and CDR2 SYGVKD come from the germline V gene. This CDR3 reads CAISELKAEELFF. In DNA, the CDR3 is TGTGCCATCAGTGAGTTGAAGGCGGAGGAGCTGTTTTTT.

This clone was detected once. J is TRBJ2-1 and V is TRBV5-1; 10 bases align to TRBD2. Unmatched junction bases numbered 11, after V lost 3 bases and J lost 5 bases. Germline values: CDR1 SGHRS, CDR2 YFSETQ. The CDR3 has 17 amino acids. CDR3 residues: CASSSGLAGEIHNEQFF. CDR3 DNA sequence: TGCGCCAGCAGCTCCGGCCTAGCGGGAGAGATCCACAATGAGCAGTTCTTC.

The J gene is TRBJ2-7, the V gene TRBV7-2, with D possibly called TRBD1 or TRBD2 (5 bases each). Per the germline V gene, CDR1 is SGHTA and CDR2 is FQGNSA. The CDR3 loop spans 15 amino acids. Trimming removed 4 bases at V and 6 bases at J, with 19 bases between. CDR3: CASSSRGGTWGEQYF. The CDR3 DNA reads as TGTGCCAGCAGCTCCAGAGGTGGGACGTGGGGCGAGCAGTACTTC.

The genes are TRBV24-1 and TRBJ2-1; 7 nucleotides align to TRBD2. Germline CDR1 and CDR2: KGHDR and SFDVKD. V lost 9 bases, J lost 2 bases, and 6 bases stayed unmatched. CDR3 length equals 14 residues. CDR3 sequence (DNA): TGTGCCACCCAGGAGCGGGGAGCCTACAATGAGCAGTTCTTC. Translating it yields CATQERGAYNEQFF.

The rearrangement joins TRBV10-1 to TRBJ2-5; tentative D call: TRBD2 (7 bases). Germline assignment: CDR1 WNHNN and CDR2 SYGVQD (reference sequence). CDR3 length: 15 amino acids. V lost 3 bases, J lost 5 bases, and 16 bases lay in between. The CDR3 reads CASSDRRGGRETQYF. CDR3 bases: TGCGCCAGCAGTGATCGGAGGGGGGGTAGGGAGACCCAGTACTTC.

This chain links TRBV5-1 with TRBJ1-2; the D is unclear. Deletions cut 0 bases from V and 3 bases from J, with 15 bases between. The CDR3 is made up of 16 amino acids. In germline, CDR1 is SGHRS, CDR2 YFSETQ. The DNA for the CDR3 is TGCGCCAGCAGCTTGGCCCAAGAAAACCGCCACTATGGCTACACCTTC. It codes for CASSLAQENRHYGYTF. The entire variable domain, with the rest obtained from reference TRBV5-1 and TRBJ1-2, is as follows: KAGVTQTPRYLIKTRGQQVTLSCSPISGHRSVSWYQQTPGQGLQFLFEYFSETQRNKGNFPGRFSGRQFSNSRSEMNVSTLELGDSALYLCASSLAQENRHYGYTFGSGTRLTVV.

V is TRBV30 and J is TRBJ2-7; D remains unclear. Germline lookup yields CDR1 GTSNPN and CDR2 SVGIG (reference sequence). The length of the CDR3 is 13 residues. The V end was cut by 7 bases, the J end by 2 bases, with 15 bases between. The CDR3 here is CALTISGPYEQYF. The DNA for the CDR3 is TGTGCCTTGACGATATCTGGCCCCTACGAGCAGTACTTC.

This clone appeared once. The V call is TRBV4-1, the J call TRBJ2-1; 10 positions match TRBD2. The CDR3 has 17 amino acids. V gave up 4 bases and J gave up 3 bases; unmatched junction bases: 9. CDR1 is MGHRA, CDR2 YSYEKL, per germline. The CDR3 sequence is CASSPGTSVRHYNEQFF. In DNA form, the CDR3 reads TGCGCCAGCAGCCCCGGGACTAGCGTACGTCACTACAATGAGCAGTTCTTC.

CDR3: CASSPGQSLNEQFF. In nucleotides, the CDR3 is TGTGCCAGCAGCCCGGGACAGAGTCTAAATGAGCAGTTCTTC. This chain joins TRBV7-8 and TRBJ2-1; 7 bases match TRBD1. The J segment lost 7 bases and the V segment lost 5 bases, leaving 8 bases of the junction unmatched. The length of the CDR3 is 14 residues. CDR1 and CDR2 from the germline V gene are SGHVS and FQNEAQ.

The gene calls are TRBV15 and TRBJ2-2; 12 bases align to TRBD2. The germline V gene encodes CDR1 LNHNV and CDR2 YYDKDF (reference sequence). The CDR3 sequence is 18 residues long. After removal of 3 bases from V and 6 bases from J, the junction contained 11 bases not matched to a gene. CDR3 protein: CATSRTQMTSGSPGELFF. The CDR3 nucleotides are TGTGCCACCAGCAGGACCCAGATGACTAGCGGGAGCCCCGGGGAGCTGTTTTTT.

The chain has TRBV19 and TRBJ2-1; D remains unclear. The CDR3 has 12 amino acids. The V and J ends lost 5 bases and 8 bases respectively, with 10 bases between them. Per germline, CDR1 LNHDA and CDR2 SQIVND (reference sequence). DNA of the CDR3: TGTGCCAGTAGTTCGGAAAGGGATGAGCAGTTCTTC. Protein: CASSSERDEQFF. Complete variable domain (other parts from reference TRBV19 and TRBJ2-1): DGGITQSPKYLFRKEGQNVTLSCEQNLNHDAMYWYRQDPGQGLRLIYYSQIVNDFQKGDIAEGYSVSREKKESFPLTVTSAQKNPTAFYLCASSSERDEQFFGPGTRLTVL.

The V call is TRBV18, the J call TRBJ2-3; no reliable D call. Germline V gene data show CDR1 as KGHSH and CDR2 as LQKENI. The CDR3 is 13 residues long. V was cut by 2 bases and J by 2 bases, with 5 bases left in between. The CDR3 reads CASSPGNTDTQYF. CDR3 in DNA: TGTGCCAGCTCACCAGGAAACACAGATACGCAGTATTTT.

The gene calls are TRBV9 and TRBJ2-7; 11 positions match TRBD2. The CDR3 length is 18 residues. Germline V lookup: CDR1 SGDLS, CDR2 YYNGEE. The V and J ends lost 0 bases and 0 bases, in that order; junction bases with no gene match: 8. The CDR3 spells CASSVAPSGLAGSYEQYF. DNA for the CDR3: TGTGCCAGCAGCGTAGCCCCATCCGGACTAGCGGGCTCCTACGAGCAGTACTTC. Full variable domain (outside the CDR3, taken from reference TRBV9 and TRBJ2-7): DSGVTQTPKHLITATGQRVTLRCSPRSGDLSVYWYQQSLDQGLQFLIQYYNGEERAKGNILERFSAQQFPDLHSELNLSSLELGDSALYFCASSVAPSGLAGSYEQYFGPGTRLTVT.

This chain joins TRBV3-1 (or the pseudogene TRBV3-2) and TRBJ2-1, with a tentative D call TRBD1 (5 bases). CDR1 is LGHDT and CDR2 is YNNKEL in the germline V gene (reference sequence). Trimming left V 3 bases short and J 9 bases short, with 9 bases between. This CDR3 has 12 residues. CDR3 DNA: TGTGCCAGCAGCCAGCAACAGGCTGAGCAGTTCTTC. Protein product: CASSQQQAEQFF.

This clone has only one observation. J is TRBJ2-7 and V is TRBV19; 11 bases align to TRBD1. This CDR3 has 14 residues. Germline lookup yields CDR1 LNHDA and CDR2 SQIVND (reference sequence). V lost 6 bases, J lost 6 bases, and 7 bases stayed unmatched. Here the CDR3 reads CASSPGQGAGEQYF. For the CDR3, the DNA is TGTGCCAGTAGCCCAGGACAGGGGGCAGGCGAGCAGTACTTC.

The rearrangement links TRBV7-2 to TRBJ2-7, with D unresolved. The V gene lost 3 bases and the J gene lost 1 base, with 10 bases spanning the gap. CDR3 length: 14 amino acids. Germline CDR1 reads SGHTA; CDR2 reads FQGNSA. This chain's CDR3 is CASSLNMESYEQYF. The CDR3 nucleotides are TGTGCCAGCAGCTTGAACATGGAGTCCTACGAGCAGTACTTC.